This TCR beta chain stems from a study of OX40 agonist ivuxolimab in advanced cancers. Study observations and caveats: Among T cells, CD8+ cells averaged more expanded clones than CD4+ cells. Some nonresponders additionally presented with little normalized T-cell clonal expansion. CD4+ and CD8+ T cells in blood underwent clonal expansion by week 6 at 0.1 to 3.0 mg/kg.

Using immunoSEQ multiplex PCR, the repertoire was profiled, and TCRdb retains in-frame clones only, with some absent. The sample holds about 46,000 clones, about 87% seen once. This clone was counted a single time. Its specificity is unknown. V was trimmed by 2 bases and J by 6 bases, leaving 11 bases between them. The CDR3 covers 13 residues. The germline V gene has CDR1 SGHDT and CDR2 YYEEEE. The TCR comes from an adult with an advanced solid tumor such as melanoma, head and neck, liver or kidney cancer. The sequencing here drew on CD4+ or CD8+ T cells sorted from blood, taken in a trial of the OX40 agonist ivuxolimab. The rearrangement joins TRBV5-6 to TRBJ1-2; no clear D. In DNA, the CDR3 is TGTGCCAGCAGCTTACGGGCAGAAGATGGCTACACCTTC. It is translated as CASSLRAEDGYTF.